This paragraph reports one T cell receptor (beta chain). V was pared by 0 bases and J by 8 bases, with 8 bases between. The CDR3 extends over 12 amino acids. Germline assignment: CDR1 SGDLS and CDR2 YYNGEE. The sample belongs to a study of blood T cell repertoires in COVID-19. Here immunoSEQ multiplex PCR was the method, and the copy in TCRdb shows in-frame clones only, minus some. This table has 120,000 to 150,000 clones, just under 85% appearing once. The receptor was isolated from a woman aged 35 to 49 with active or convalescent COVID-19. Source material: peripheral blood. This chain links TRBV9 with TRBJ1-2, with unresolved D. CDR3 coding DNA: TGTGCCAGCAGCGTAGCTAACAGCGGCTACACCTTC. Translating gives CASSVANSGYTF.